These 30 T cell receptor beta chains were all obtained from the same sample, sequenced in a study of T-cell reconstitution after alpha-beta-depleted transplantation in children. Unique molecular identifiers were incorporated during preparation of the TCRbeta library. TCRdb fed the PCR reads into MiXCR, producing one record per CDR3 protein. The sample lists over 150,000 distinct CDR3 sequences; 6.5% to 7.5% were seen once. The source was PBMCs from the stem cell graft donor, collected from the stem cell graft. The receptor set was obtained from a human donor who donated a stem cell graft to a child with Wiskott-Aldrich syndrome.

This clonotype was picked up many times. The chain joins TRBV20-1 to TRBJ1-4; TRBD1 might be the D (6 bases). CDR1 and CDR2 (germline): DFQATT, SNEGSKA (reference sequence). This CDR3 spans 13 amino acids. V shed 6 bases and J shed 3 bases, with 11 bases lying between them. The DNA of the CDR3 is TGCAGTGCCCACAGGGTTTCTAATGAAAAACTGTTTTTT. Protein sequence: CSAHRVSNEKLFF.

The chain carries TRBV5-5 and TRBJ2-7, with 8 nucleotides matching TRBD2. Germline assignment: CDR1 SGHKS and CDR2 YYEKEE (reference sequence). This CDR3 spans 16 amino acids. The V and J ends lost 2 bases and 6 bases, in that order; junction bases with no gene match: 13. CDR3 sequence (DNA): TGTGCCAGCAGCTTCTCCCCGGGACTAGAAGTTGGCGAGCAGTACTTC. This translates into CASSFSPGLEVGEQYF.

The rearrangement uses TRBV4-3 and TRBJ2-2, with D possibly being TRBD1 (7 bases). The length of the CDR3 is 18 residues. V lost 1 base and J lost 5, with 20 bases in between. CDR1 is LGHNA and CDR2 is YSLEER in the germline V gene. In nucleotides, the CDR3 is TGCGCCAGCAGCCAAGTCTTTACGGGCAGGGGGGAAACCGGGGAGCTGTTTTTT. This sequence encodes CASSQVFTGRGETGELFF.

This clonotype has a count of ten or more. The chain uses TRBV12-3 or TRBV12-4 and TRBJ1-2, with 8 bases lining up with TRBD1. CDR3 size: 14 residues. Trimming removed 2 bases from V and 4 bases from J; junction bases left unmatched: 3. The CDR3 loop reads CASSLRQGAYGYTF. The CDR3 DNA reads as TGTGCCAGCAGTTTACGGCAGGGGGCCTATGGCTACACCTTC.

This clonotype has just a few counts. The rearrangement links TRBV7-9 to TRBJ2-5; D possibly corresponds to TRBD1 (6 bases). The germline V and J ends were trimmed by 8 bases and 3 bases, with 16 bases remaining between them. Per germline, CDR1 SEHNR and CDR2 FQNEAQ (reference sequence). The CDR3 covers 14 residues. The CDR3 region is CASGDMTGEETQYF. The DNA of the CDR3 is TGTGCCAGCGGGGACATGACTGGGGAAGAGACCCAGTACTTC.

Ten or more counts support this clonotype. The chain joins TRBV12-3 or TRBV12-4 to TRBJ1-2; D ambiguous. V was shortened by 1 base and J by 2 bases, with 5 bases between the two germline ends. CDR3 size: 13 residues. The CDR3 here is CASSLGENYGYTF. The CDR3 region has the DNA TGTGCCAGCAGTTTAGGGGAGAACTATGGCTACACCTTC.

This clonotype was recorded many times. V and J are TRBV12-5 and TRBJ2-1; no clear D gene. CDR1 LGHNT and CDR2 FRNRAP come from the germline V gene. V shed 1 base and J shed 9 bases, with 13 bases lying between them. This CDR3 spans 14 amino acids. CDR3 protein: CASGLGASPPEQFF. CDR3 nucleotide sequence: TGTGCTAGTGGTTTGGGCGCGTCTCCACCTGAGCAGTTCTTC.

This clonotype has a handful of counts. This chain links TRBV4-1 with TRBJ2-7; a possible D gene is TRBD2 (5 bases). CDR1 is MGHRA, CDR2 YSYEKL, per germline. The CDR3 length is 14 residues. Deletions cut 4 bases from V and 3 bases from J, with 13 bases between. The CDR3 nucleotides read TGCGCCAGCAGCCCCCCCGGGGTTAACTACGAGCAGTACTTC. Translation: CASSPPGVNYEQYF.

This clonotype was counted only a few times. The chain recombines TRBV3-1 with TRBJ2-7, with a weak D call TRBD1 (6 bases). Germline values: CDR1 LGHDT, CDR2 YNNKEL (reference sequence). V gave up 3 bases and J gave up 1 base, with 13 bases separating them. CDR3 length: 15 residues. As DNA, the CDR3 is TGTGCCAGCAGCCACGGGACACAGCCTTCCTACGAGCAGTACTTC. It translates to CASSHGTQPSYEQYF.

This rearrangement joins TRBV7-2 to TRBJ2-5; D is unclear. This CDR3 region has 15 residues. Germline loops: CDR1 SGHTA, CDR2 FQGNSA. Trimming cost V 3 bases and J 3 bases, with 14 bases left between them. The CDR3 protein is CASSFQGGEKETQYF. The DNA of the CDR3 is TGTGCCAGCAGCTTTCAAGGCGGAGAGAAAGAGACCCAGTACTTC. The full variable domain, in which reference TRBV7-2 and TRBJ2-5 provide the parts outside the CDR3, is GAGVSQSPSNKVTEKGKDVELRCDPISGHTALYWYRQSLGQGLEFLIYFQGNSAPDKSGLPSDRFSAERTGGSVSTLTIQRTQQEDSAVYLCASSFQGGEKETQYFGPGTRLLVL.

This clonotype came up many times. This chain links TRBV12-3 or TRBV12-4 with TRBJ2-1; TRBD1 aligns across 8 bases. V gave up 7 bases and J gave up 2 bases; unmatched junction bases: 4. CDR3 length: 14 amino acids. Here the CDR3 reads CASTPDRAYNEQFF. The CDR3 DNA is TGTGCCAGCACCCCGGACAGGGCCTACAATGAGCAGTTCTTC.

This clonotype was seen more than once but under ten times. The chain links TRBV20-1 to TRBJ2-1; 8 nucleotides agree with TRBD2. The CDR3 totals 16 residues. V shed 3 bases and J 0 bases; nucleotides not matched to a gene: 7. Germline CDR1 is DFQATT and CDR2 is SNEGSKA (reference sequence). The CDR3 spells CSARVAGSSSYNEQFF. CDR3 in DNA: TGCAGTGCTAGGGTAGCGGGATCGAGCTCCTACAATGAGCAGTTCTTC.

At least ten counts were recorded for this clonotype. Mismatch with germline at one junction end may stem from a read error. This chain links TRBV12-3 or TRBV12-4 with TRBJ2-1; TRBD2 might be the D (5 bases). CDR3 size: 11 residues. The CDR3 reads CASSLAHEQFF. The CDR3 region has the DNA TGTGCCAGCAGTCTAGCCCATGAGCAGTTCTTC.

This clonotype was seen at least ten times. CDR3 protein: CASSPTQGHYTDTQYF. CDR3 bases: TGTGCCAGCAGCCCCACGCAGGGACATTACACAGATACGCAGTATTTT. V is TRBV6-5 and J is TRBJ2-3, with D perhaps TRBD1 (6 bases). V was clipped by 6 bases and J by 2 bases, with 18 bases between them. The CDR3 runs to 16 residues. Looked up from germline, CDR1 is MNHEY and CDR2 is SVGAGI.

This clonotype was detected only a few times. This sequence joins TRBV7-9 and TRBJ1-3; no definite D call. The CDR3 is 15 amino acids. Trimming removed 5 bases from V and 0 bases from J, with 11 bases in between. Germline V gene lookup returns CDR1 SEHNR and CDR2 FQNEAQ (reference sequence). CDR3 DNA: TGTGCCAGCAGCCCAGACGGATACTCTGGAAACACCATATATTTT. Protein product: CASSPDGYSGNTIYF.

This clonotype was recorded many times. V and J are TRBV6-5 and TRBJ2-7; 7 bases map to TRBD1. Germline V gives CDR1 MNHEY, CDR2 SVGAGI. The CDR3 loop spans 16 amino acids. Unmatched junction bases numbered 6, after V lost 0 bases and J lost 1 base. CDR3 DNA: TGTGCCAGCAGTTACTCGACGGGACAGACGTCCTACGAGCAGTACTTC. Protein: CASSYSTGQTSYEQYF.

This clonotype was found many times. The chain uses TRBV20-1 and TRBJ1-1, with TRBD1 identical over 7 bases. V dropped 6 bases and J dropped 5; count of bases not matched to a gene: 9. The CDR3 runs 13 residues. From germline, CDR1 is DFQATT and CDR2 SNEGSKA (reference sequence). The CDR3 region has the DNA TGCAGTGCCCGAGAGGACAGGTATACTGAAGCTTTCTTT. Its protein product is CSAREDRYTEAFF.

Many counts were recorded for this clonotype. The rearrangement uses TRBV20-1 and TRBJ2-5; 8 bases align to TRBD2. Germline CDR1 and CDR2: DFQATT and SNEGSKA (reference sequence). This CDR3 spans 15 amino acids. J gave up 2 bases and V 3 bases, and 8 bases lay outside the gene matches. The CDR3 DNA reads as TGCAGTGCTAGTGGCGGAGCGGGAGAACAAGAGACCCAGTACTTC. Amino acids: CSASGGAGEQETQYF.

This clonotype was detected ten times or more. The chain links TRBV6-2 or TRBV6-3 to TRBJ2-1; D is possibly TRBD2 (5 bases). The germline CDR1 and CDR2 sequences are MNHEY and SVGEGT. The CDR3 is made up of 17 amino acids. With 2 bases removed from V and 2 bases from J, the gap between germline ends came to 16 bases. The DNA for the CDR3 is TGTGCCAGCAGTTACCCACGACCCGGGAACCCCTACAATGAGCAGTTCTTC. Protein: CASSYPRPGNPYNEQFF.

This clonotype was found many times. The V gene is TRBV3-1, the J gene TRBJ2-7; TRBD1 or TRBD2 may be the D gene (5 bases each). The CDR3 sequence is 16 residues long. Germline V gene sequence: CDR1 LGHDT, CDR2 YNNKEL (reference sequence). Deletions cut 5 bases from V and 2 bases from J, with 19 bases between. This CDR3 reads CASSLTPGRRTYEQYF. The CDR3 DNA reads as TGTGCCAGCAGCTTAACGCCGGGACGGAGAACCTACGAGCAGTACTTC.

This clonotype showed up many times. This chain connects TRBV7-2 to TRBJ2-1, with 11 nucleotides matching TRBD2. J was trimmed by 2 bases and V by 5 bases; bases with no gene match: 8. The CDR3 spans 17 residues. Germline V gene sequence: CDR1 SGHTA, CDR2 FQGNSA. This chain's CDR3 is CASSRNSGGATYNEQFF. DNA of the CDR3: TGTGCCAGCAGCCGGAATAGCGGGGGGGCTACCTACAATGAGCAGTTCTTC.

The rearrangement joins TRBV7-9 to TRBJ2-7, with D possibly called TRBD1 or TRBD2 (6 bases each). Trimming shortened V by 0 bases and J by 7 bases, and 16 bases separated the two germline ends. The germline CDR1 and CDR2 sequences are SEHNR and FQNEAQ (reference sequence). The CDR3 contains 15 residues. CDR3 loop: CASSLASGQSGEQYF. CDR3 nucleotides: TGTGCCAGCAGCTTAGCTAGCGGACAGTCTGGAGAGCAGTACTTC.

This clonotype was recorded at least ten times. V gene TRBV21-1 combines with J gene TRBJ2-1; TRBD2, the table's D call, was not compared with the DNA. TRBV21-1 is assigned pseudogene status. This CDR3 has 24 residues. CDR3 nucleotides: TGTGCCAGCAGCAAACCCATGGGGAGGTGTTTAGGTGGAACACGAAACCTATTAGTCAATGAGCAGTTCTTC. Residues: CASSKPMGRCLGGTRNLLVNEQFF.

The rearrangement links TRBV7-9 to TRBJ1-2; D unresolved. The V gene's germline CDR1 is SEHNR and CDR2 FQNEAQ (reference sequence). The germline V and J ends were trimmed by 1 base and 8 bases, with 11 bases remaining between them. CDR3 length equals 13 residues. CDR3 sequence: CASSLDMHQGYTF. The CDR3 nucleotides read TGTGCCAGCAGCTTAGACATGCACCAGGGCTACACCTTC.

In this sample, this clonotype turned up many times. In DNA, the CDR3 is TGTGCCAGCAGCTTAGTCGGGGGGGGGGCCAATGAGCAGTTCTTC. Translation gives CASSLVGGGANEQFF. This chain joins TRBV11-2 and TRBJ2-1; TRBD2 agrees at 8 bases. The length of the CDR3 is 15 residues. V lost 1 base and J lost 6; bases outside the gene matches: 5. Germline V CDR1 and CDR2: SGHAT, FQNNGV.

This clonotype was picked up many times. CDR3 nucleotide sequence: TGTGCCAGCAGTTCTCGGACAGGGAGTGGCGAGCAGTACTTC. Translated, it gives CASSSRTGSGEQYF. The chain couples TRBV11-1 to TRBJ2-7; TRBD1 matches at 8 bases. CDR1 and CDR2 (germline): SGHAT, FQDESV (reference sequence). This CDR3 spans 14 amino acids. The V gene end was trimmed by 6 bases and the J gene end by 6 bases; junction bases not matched to a gene: 10.

This clonotype was counted at least ten times. This rearrangement joins TRBV29-1 to TRBJ2-1; 10 bases agree with TRBD2. The CDR3 totals 13 residues. CDR1 and CDR2 from the germline V gene are SQVTM and ANQGSEA. V trimming: 5 bases; J trimming: 9 bases; junction bases outside the gene matches: 7. The CDR3 spells CSVMTSGYGEQFF. The CDR3 nucleotides are TGCAGCGTTATGACTAGCGGGTACGGTGAGCAGTTCTTC.

The sample holds many counts of this clonotype. This sequence joins TRBV12-3 or TRBV12-4 and TRBJ2-6, with D maybe TRBD2 (5 bases). The CDR3 totals 18 residues. Trimming removed 3 bases at V and 0 bases at J, with 15 bases between. In DNA, the CDR3 is TGTGCCAGCAGTTTGGTAGGACTCCGCTACTCTGGGGCCAACGTCCTGACTTTC. Amino acids: CASSLVGLRYSGANVLTF.

This clonotype was counted at least ten times. This chain links TRBV15 with TRBJ2-5; maybe TRBD2 (6 bases). Looked up from germline, CDR1 is LNHNV and CDR2 is YYDKDF (reference sequence). There are 15 residues in the CDR3. The V gene lost 1 base and the J gene lost 5 bases, with 14 bases spanning the gap. Here the CDR3 reads CATSRVGGLSETQYF. CDR3 nucleotide sequence: TGTGCCACCAGCAGAGTTGGGGGGTTATCTGAGACCCAGTACTTC.

This clonotype was counted many times. The chain joins TRBV20-1 to TRBJ1-2; D unclear. V gave up 3 bases and J gave up 5 bases, with 16 bases separating them. Germline V lookup: CDR1 DFQATT, CDR2 SNEGSKA (reference sequence). This CDR3 contains 14 residues. CDR3 DNA sequence: TGCAGTGCTAGTAACCCGGACGGGCCGTATGGCTACACCTTC. Amino acid sequence: CSASNPDGPYGYTF.